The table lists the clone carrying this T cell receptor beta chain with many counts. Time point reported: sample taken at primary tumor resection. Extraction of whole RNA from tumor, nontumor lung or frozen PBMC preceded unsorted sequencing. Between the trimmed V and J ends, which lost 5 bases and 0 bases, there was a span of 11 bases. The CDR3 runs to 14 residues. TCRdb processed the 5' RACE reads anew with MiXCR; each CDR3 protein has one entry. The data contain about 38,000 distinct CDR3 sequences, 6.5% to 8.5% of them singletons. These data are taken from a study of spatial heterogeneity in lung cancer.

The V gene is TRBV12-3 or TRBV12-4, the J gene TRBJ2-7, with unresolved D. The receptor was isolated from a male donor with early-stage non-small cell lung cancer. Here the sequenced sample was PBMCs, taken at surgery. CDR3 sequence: CASSAPPGSYEQYF. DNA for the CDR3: TGTGCCAGCAGTGCCCCTCCGGGCTCCTACGAGCAGTACTTC.